This TCR beta chain came from a study of CD8 T cells in ankylosing spondylitis. This clonotype was picked up one time. Its matching antigen is unknown. The V segment lost 6 bases and the J segment 4 bases; nucleotides outside the gene matches: 9. The CDR3 loop spans 15 amino acids. Germline loops: CDR1 SNHLY, CDR2 FYNNEI. Study results and limitations: CD8+ by phenotype, disease-linked clones were relatively rare in peripheral blood. One TCR beta motif, made up of about 8 highly homologous variants, appeared characteristic of ankylosing spondylitis blood. Significantly higher representation of disease-linked clones was reported for matched ankylosing spondylitis synovial fluid.

The TCR beta libraries were generated through quantitative 5'-RACE incorporating molecular barcodes. TCRdb recomputed calls from the 5' RACE reads with MiXCR, one row per CDR3 protein. This table has a few hundred thousand distinct CDR3 sequences, about a fifth appearing once. Sample: blood, either unsorted or a sorted T cell fraction (not recorded which). The TCR was taken from a male donor with ankylosing spondylitis. The chain combines TRBV2 with TRBJ2-1; 7 positions match TRBD2. In DNA form, the CDR3 reads TGTGCCAGCAGGCCGGGGAGGGCGGGGTACAATGAGCAGTTCTTC. Protein: CASRPGRAGYNEQFF. The full variable domain, its missing parts supplied by reference TRBV2 and TRBJ2-1, is EPEVTQTPSHQVTQMGQEVILRCVPISNHLYFYWYRQILGQKVEFLVSFYNNEISEKSEIFDDQFSVERPDGSNFTLKIRSTKLEDSAMYFCASRPGRAGYNEQFFGPGTRLTVL.